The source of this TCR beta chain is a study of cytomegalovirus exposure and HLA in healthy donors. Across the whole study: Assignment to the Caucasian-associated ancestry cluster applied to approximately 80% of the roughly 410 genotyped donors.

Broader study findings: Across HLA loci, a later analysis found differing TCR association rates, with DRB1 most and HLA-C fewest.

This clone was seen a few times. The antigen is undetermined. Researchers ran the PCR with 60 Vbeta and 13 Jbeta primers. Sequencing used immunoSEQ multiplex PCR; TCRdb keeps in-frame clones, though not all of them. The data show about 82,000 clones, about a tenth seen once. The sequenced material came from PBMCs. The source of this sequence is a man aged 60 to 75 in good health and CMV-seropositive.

Written as DNA, the CDR3 is TGTGCCAGCAGTACCCTGACAGGGAAGAAAGATACGCAGTATTTT. Translating it yields CASSTLTGKKDTQYF. The rearrangement uses TRBV28 and TRBJ2-3; 7 bases agree with TRBD1. Germline values: CDR1 MDHEN, CDR2 SYDVKM. J was trimmed by 5 bases and V by 5 bases; bases with no gene match: 10. This CDR3 contains 15 residues.